This TCR beta chain was obtained from a study of T-cell reconstitution after alpha-beta-depleted transplantation in children. General study findings and limits: T-cell numbers and diversity one year post-transplant derived largely from freshly generated T cells.

V trimming: 2 bases; J trimming: 4 bases; junction bases outside the gene matches: 13. Germline values: CDR1 MNHEY, CDR2 SVGEGT. The CDR3 spans 17 residues. On this clonotype: As yet, its antigen is unknown.

Library preparation (for TCRbeta) was performed with unique molecular identifiers. One entry per CDR3 protein, called by TCRdb with MiXCR from the PCR reads. The repertoire has 450,000 to 600,000 distinct CDR3 sequences, 10% to 15% of them found once; the top ten carry over 2%. This receptor was identified in a male patient between 10 and 17 years old who had a stem cell transplant for acute myeloid leukemia, so the T cells may come from the graft donor. Material: PBMCs, mostly from graft donor cells, obtained 360 days after TCRalphabeta/CD19-depleted stem cell transplant. The V call is TRBV6-2 or TRBV6-3, the J call TRBJ2-5; 7 nucleotides agree with TRBD1. The chain's CDR3 is CASSYKATGTVGETQYF. CDR3 in DNA: TGTGCCAGCAGTTACAAGGCGACGGGGACAGTAGGAGAGACCCAGTACTTC.